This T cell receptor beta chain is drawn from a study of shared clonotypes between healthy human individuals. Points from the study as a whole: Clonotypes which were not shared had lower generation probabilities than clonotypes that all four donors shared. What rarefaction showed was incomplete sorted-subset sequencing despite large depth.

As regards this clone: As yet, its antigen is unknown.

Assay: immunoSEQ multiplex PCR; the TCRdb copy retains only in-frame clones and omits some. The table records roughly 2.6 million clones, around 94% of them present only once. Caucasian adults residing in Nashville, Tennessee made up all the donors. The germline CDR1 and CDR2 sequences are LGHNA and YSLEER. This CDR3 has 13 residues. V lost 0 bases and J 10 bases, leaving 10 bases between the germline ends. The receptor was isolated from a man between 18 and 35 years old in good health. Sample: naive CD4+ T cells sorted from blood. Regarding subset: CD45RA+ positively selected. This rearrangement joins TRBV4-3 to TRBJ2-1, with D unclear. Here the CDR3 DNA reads TGCGCCAGCAGCCAAGAAGGTTACGGAGAGCAGTTCTTC. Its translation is CASSQEGYGEQFF.